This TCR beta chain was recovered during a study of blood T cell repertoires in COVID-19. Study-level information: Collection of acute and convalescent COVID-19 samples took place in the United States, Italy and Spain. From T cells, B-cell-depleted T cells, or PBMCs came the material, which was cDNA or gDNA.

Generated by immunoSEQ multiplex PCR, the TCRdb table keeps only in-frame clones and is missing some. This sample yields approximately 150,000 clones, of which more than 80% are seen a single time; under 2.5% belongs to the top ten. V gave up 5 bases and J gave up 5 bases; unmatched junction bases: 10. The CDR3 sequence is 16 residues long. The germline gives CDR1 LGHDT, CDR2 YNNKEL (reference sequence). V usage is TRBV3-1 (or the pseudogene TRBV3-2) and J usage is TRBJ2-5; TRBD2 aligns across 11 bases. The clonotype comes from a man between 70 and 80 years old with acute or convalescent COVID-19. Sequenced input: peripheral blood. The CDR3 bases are TGTGCCAGCAGCGGTCCTAGCGGGAGGATGGGGGAGACCCAGTACTTC. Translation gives CASSGPSGRMGETQYF.